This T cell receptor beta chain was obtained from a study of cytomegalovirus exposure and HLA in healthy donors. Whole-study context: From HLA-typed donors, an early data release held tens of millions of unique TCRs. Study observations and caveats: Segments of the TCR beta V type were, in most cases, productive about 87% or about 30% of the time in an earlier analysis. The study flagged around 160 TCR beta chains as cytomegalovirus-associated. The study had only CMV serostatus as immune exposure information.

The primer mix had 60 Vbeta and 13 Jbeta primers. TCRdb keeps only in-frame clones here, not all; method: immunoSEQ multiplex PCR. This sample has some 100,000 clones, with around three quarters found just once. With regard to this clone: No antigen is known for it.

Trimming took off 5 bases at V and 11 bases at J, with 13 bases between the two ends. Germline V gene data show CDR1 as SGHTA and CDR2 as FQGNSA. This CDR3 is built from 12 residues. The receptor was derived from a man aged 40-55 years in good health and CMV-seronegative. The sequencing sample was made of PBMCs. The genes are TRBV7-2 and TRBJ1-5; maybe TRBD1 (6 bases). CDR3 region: CASSIPAGAQHF. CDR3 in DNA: TGTGCCAGCAGCATACCGGCAGGGGCCCAGCATTTT.